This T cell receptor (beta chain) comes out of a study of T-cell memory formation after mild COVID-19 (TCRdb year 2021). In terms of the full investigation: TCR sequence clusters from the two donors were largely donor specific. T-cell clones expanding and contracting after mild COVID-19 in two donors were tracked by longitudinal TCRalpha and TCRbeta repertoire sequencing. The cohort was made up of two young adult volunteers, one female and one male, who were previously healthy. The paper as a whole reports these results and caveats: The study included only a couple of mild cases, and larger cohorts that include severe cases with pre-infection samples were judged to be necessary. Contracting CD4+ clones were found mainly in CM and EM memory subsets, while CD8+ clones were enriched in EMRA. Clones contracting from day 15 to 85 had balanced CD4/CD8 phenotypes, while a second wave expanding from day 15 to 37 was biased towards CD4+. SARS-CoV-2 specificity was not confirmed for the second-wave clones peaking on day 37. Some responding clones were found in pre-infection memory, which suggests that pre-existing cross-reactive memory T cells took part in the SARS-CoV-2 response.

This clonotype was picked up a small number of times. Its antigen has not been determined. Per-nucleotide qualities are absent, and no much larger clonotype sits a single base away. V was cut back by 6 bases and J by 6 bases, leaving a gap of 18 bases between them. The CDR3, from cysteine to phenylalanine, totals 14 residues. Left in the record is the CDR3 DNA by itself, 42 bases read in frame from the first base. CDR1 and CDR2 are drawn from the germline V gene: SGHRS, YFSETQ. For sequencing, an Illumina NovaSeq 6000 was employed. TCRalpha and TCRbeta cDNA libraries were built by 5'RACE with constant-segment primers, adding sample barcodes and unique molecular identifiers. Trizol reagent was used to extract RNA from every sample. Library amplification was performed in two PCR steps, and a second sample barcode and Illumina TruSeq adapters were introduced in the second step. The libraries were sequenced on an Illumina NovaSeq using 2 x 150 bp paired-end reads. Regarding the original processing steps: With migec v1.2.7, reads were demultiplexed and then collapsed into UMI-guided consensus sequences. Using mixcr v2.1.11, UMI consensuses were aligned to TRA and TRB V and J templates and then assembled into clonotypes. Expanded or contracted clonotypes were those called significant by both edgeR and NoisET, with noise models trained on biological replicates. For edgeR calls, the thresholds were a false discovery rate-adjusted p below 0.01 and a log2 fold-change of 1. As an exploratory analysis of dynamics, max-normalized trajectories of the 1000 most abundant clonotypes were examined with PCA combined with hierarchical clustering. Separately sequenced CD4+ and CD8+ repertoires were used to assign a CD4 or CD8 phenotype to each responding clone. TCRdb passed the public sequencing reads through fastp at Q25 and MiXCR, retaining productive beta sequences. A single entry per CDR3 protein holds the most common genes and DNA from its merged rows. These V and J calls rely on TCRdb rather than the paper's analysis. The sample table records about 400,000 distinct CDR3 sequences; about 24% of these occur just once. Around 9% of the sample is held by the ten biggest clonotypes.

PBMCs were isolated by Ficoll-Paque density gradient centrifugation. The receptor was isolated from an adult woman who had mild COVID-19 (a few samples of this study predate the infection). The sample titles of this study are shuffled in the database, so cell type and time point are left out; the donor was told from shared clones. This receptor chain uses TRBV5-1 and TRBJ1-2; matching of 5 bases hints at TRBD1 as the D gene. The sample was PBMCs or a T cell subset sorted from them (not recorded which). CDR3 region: CASTEPRPRDGYTF. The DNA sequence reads TGCGCCAGCACCGAACCCCGTCCCAGGGATGGCTACACCTTC.